This T cell receptor beta chain was captured by sequencing in a study of human T cells and chemical hapten exposure. Looking at the study overall: Sensitizing treatment utilized 2% DPC over a roughly 2 cm by roughly 2 cm portion of upper inner arm skin.

The time point here: patch test 1, 2 weeks after DPC sensitization. As for treatment: therapeutic diphenylcyclopropenone sensitization with weekly scalp DPC. During construction of the library, unique molecular identifiers were attached to individual cDNA molecules for quantitative, reproducible TCR counting. One entry per CDR3 protein results from TCRdb running MiXCR on the RACE reads. The table shows 75,000 to 90,000 distinct CDR3 sequences, with roughly 12% occurring only once. The starting material was whole blood, obtained in connection with sensitization to the hapten diphenylcyclopropenone (DPC). This receptor was identified in a woman in her fifties or sixties with alopecia areata. Some clones in this sample may be carry-over from other donors' samples.

The CDR3 is CASSQVGVRQETQYF. CDR3 DNA: TGCGCCAGCAGCCAAGTGGGCGTCAGACAAGAGACCCAGTACTTC. The chain is built from TRBV4-1 and TRBJ2-5; D is ambiguous. The CDR3 covers 15 residues. Trimming cost V 1 base and J 2 bases, with 11 bases left between them. CDR1 is MGHRA and CDR2 is YSYEKL in the germline V gene.